Presented here are 22 T cell receptor beta chains from one specimen sequenced in a study of T cells after yellow fever vaccination. TCRdb re-derived calls from the 5' RACE reads in MiXCR, one entry per CDR3 protein. This table has under 400,000 distinct CDR3 sequences, 11% appearing once. This specimen consisted of PBMCs, obtained on the day of the first yellow fever vaccination. Receptors originate from a man younger than 30 who received the YFV17D yellow fever vaccine.

The J gene is TRBJ2-1, the V gene TRBV11-3; D call uncertain. CDR3 length: 12 residues. The V end was cut by 5 bases, the J end by 6 bases, with 8 bases between. The germline V gene encodes CDR1 SGHNT and CDR2 YENEEA. CDR3: CASSKIANEQFF. The CDR3 coding sequence is TGTGCCAGCAGCAAGATAGCCAATGAGCAGTTCTTC.

CDR3 nucleotide sequence: TGTGCCAGCAGTCATTTCGCAGACCTTAGCTCTGGGGCCAACGTCCTGACTTTC. Translating it yields CASSHFADLSSGANVLTF. The V gene is TRBV11-2, the J gene TRBJ2-6; unclear D gene. In germline, CDR1 is SGHAT, CDR2 FQNNGV. Trimming removed 6 bases at V and 0 bases at J, with 18 bases between. This CDR3 comprises 18 residues.

This chain connects TRBV5-1 to TRBJ2-2; D perhaps matches TRBD2 (5 bases). Trimming removed 1 base from V and 4 bases from J, with 8 bases in between. Germline CDR1 is SGHRS and CDR2 is YFSETQ. CDR3 size: 14 residues. CDR3 DNA: TGCGCCAGCAGCTTGTCAGCGGCCACCGGGGAGCTGTTTTTT. This codes for CASSLSAATGELFF. The whole variable domain, remainder taken from reference TRBV5-1 and TRBJ2-2, is KAGVTQTPRYLIKTRGQQVTLSCSPISGHRSVSWYQQTPGQGLQFLFEYFSETQRNKGNFPGRFSGRQFSNSRSEMNVSTLELGDSALYLCASSLSAATGELFFGEGSRLTVL.

J is TRBJ2-5 and V is TRBV7-2, with 7 bases fitting TRBD2. Germline V lookup: CDR1 SGHTA, CDR2 FQGNSA. V lost 7 bases and J lost 5; bases outside the gene matches: 4. This CDR3 has 12 amino acids. The CDR3 DNA follows: TGTGCCAGCACAATGGGGGGGGAGACCCAGTACTTC. Its protein product is CASTMGGETQYF.

The CDR3 region is CSAITPGLTGNTIYF. CDR3 bases: TGCAGTGCTATTACTCCCGGCCTTACTGGAAACACCATATATTTT. The rearrangement joins TRBV20-1 to TRBJ1-3; D is unresolved. The CDR3 extends over 15 amino acids. The germline V gene has CDR1 DFQATT and CDR2 SNEGSKA (reference sequence). The V gene lost 4 bases and the J gene lost 2 bases, with 15 bases spanning the gap.

The chain combines TRBV6-2 or TRBV6-3 with TRBJ2-2; D may match TRBD1 or TRBD2 (5 bases each). From germline, CDR1 is MNHEY and CDR2 SVGEGT. The CDR3 has 17 residues. Trimming stripped 4 bases from V and 0 bases from J, with 15 bases between. The CDR3 loop reads CASSSHPGTANTGELFF. The CDR3 DNA sequence: TGTGCCAGCAGTTCGCATCCCGGGACGGCGAACACCGGGGAGCTGTTTTTT.

About this clonotype itself: This may be a read error, as it is one base from a much larger clone. The rearrangement uses TRBV20-1 and TRBJ1-2, with a tentative D call TRBD1 (6 bases). The CDR3 has 19 residues. The germline CDR1 and CDR2 sequences are DFQATT and SNEGSKA (reference sequence). CDR3 DNA: TGCTGTGCCCCCGCCCGGGGGAGTGGGAAACTAGGGGGAAACTATGGCTACACCTTC. Translation: CCAPARGSGKLGGNYGYTF.

V gene TRBV12-3 or TRBV12-4 combines with J gene TRBJ2-6, with D perhaps matching TRBD1 (5 bases). This CDR3 has 18 amino acids. DNA for the CDR3: TGTACCTGCAGTTTGGCCAGGGCCTACTACACTGGGGCCAACGTCCTGACTTTC. This gives the protein CTCSLARAYYTGANVLTF.

This clonotype showed up just a few times. For the CDR3, the DNA is TGCGCCAGCAGCCAAGAAGTGGTGAACACTGAAGCTTTCTTT. Protein sequence: CASSQEVVNTEAFF. The rearrangement uses TRBV4-1 and TRBJ1-1; no clear D. The CDR3 is 14 residues long. Germline V CDR1 and CDR2: MGHRA, YSYEKL. Between the trimmed V and J ends, which lost 0 bases and 0 bases, there was a span of 5 bases.

This clonotype turned up a few times. The chain carries TRBV2 and TRBJ2-2, with D uncertain. Germline V CDR1 and CDR2: SNHLY, FYNNEI. The CDR3 is 13 amino acids. Trimming pared 5 bases from V and 3 bases from J, leaving 7 bases between. The CDR3 DNA is TGTGCCAGCAGTCCCCCCTACACCGGGGAGCTGTTTTTT. Its translation: CASSPPYTGELFF.

This chain joins TRBV4-1 and TRBJ1-2; D remains ambiguous. The germline CDR1 and CDR2 sequences are MGHRA and YSYEKL. The CDR3 consists of 14 residues. V shed 0 bases and J shed 3 bases, with 8 bases lying between them. CDR3 DNA sequence: TGCGCCAGCAGCCAAGACCTTAGCTACTATGGCTACACCTTC. As protein: CASSQDLSYYGYTF.

This clonotype was seen repeatedly, ten times or more. V is TRBV4-3 and J is TRBJ1-2; D unresolved. The germline V gene encodes CDR1 LGHNA and CDR2 YSLEER. The CDR3 is made up of 13 amino acids. Trimming took 1 base from V and 4 from J, leaving 7 bases between them. DNA of the CDR3: TGCGCCAGCAGCCAAGCGGAAGGCTATGGCTACACCTTC. Its translation is CASSQAEGYGYTF.

The CDR3 DNA reads TGTGCCAGCAGCTTAGAGACTGGGGGCGAGTCGTTGACTGAAGCTTTCTTT. Encoded protein: CASSLETGGESLTEAFF. The chain links TRBV7-4 to TRBJ1-1; D might be TRBD1 (6 bases). V was cut by 1 base and J by 5 bases, with 20 bases left in between. This CDR3 is built from 17 residues. Germline V lookup: CDR1 SGHVT, CDR2 SQSDAQ.

This clonotype was detected ten times or more. The chain couples TRBV6-1 to TRBJ1-3; TRBD1 is a possible D gene (5 bases). Trimming cost V 8 bases and J 0 bases, with 14 bases left between them. The CDR3 is 15 amino acids. From germline, CDR1 is MNHNS and CDR2 SASEGT. CDR3 DNA: TGTGCCAGCCGGACGGCGGGGCTCTCTGGAAACACCATATATTTT. This encodes CASRTAGLSGNTIYF.

There are many counts of this clonotype. This chain joins TRBV6-1 and TRBJ2-2; 7 bases line up with TRBD1. Germline V gene sequence: CDR1 MNHNS, CDR2 SASEGT. V gave up 2 bases and J gave up 6 bases; unmatched junction bases: 0. The CDR3 has 13 amino acids. CDR3 sequence reads: CASSEQGAGELFF. The CDR3 DNA sequence: TGTGCCAGCAGTGAACAGGGGGCCGGGGAGCTGTTTTTT.

The chain links TRBV27 to TRBJ1-5; 8 bases are a match to TRBD1. The CDR3 extends over 15 amino acids. V shed 10 bases and J 6 bases; nucleotides not matched to a gene: 14. In germline, CDR1 is MNHEY, CDR2 SMNVEV (reference sequence). CDR3 in DNA: TGTGCCACATCAGAGGGGCAGGGGGCAGGTCAGCCCCAGCATTTT. Its protein product is CATSEGQGAGQPQHF.

The J gene is TRBJ2-1, the V gene TRBV7-3; D unclear. Deletions cut 2 bases from V and 3 bases from J, with 14 bases between. Per germline, CDR1 SGHTA and CDR2 FQGTGA. This CDR3 is built from 16 residues. CDR3 loop: CASSLEVGQSYNEQFF. Written as DNA, the CDR3 is TGTGCCAGCAGCTTAGAGGTAGGGCAGAGCTACAATGAGCAGTTCTTC. Using reference TRBV7-3 and TRBJ2-1 for the parts outside the CDR3, the full variable domain is GAGVSQTPSNKVTEKGKYVELRCDPISGHTALYWYRQSLGQGPEFLIYFQGTGAADDSGLPNDRFFAVRPEGSVSTLKIQRTERGDSAVYLCASSLEVGQSYNEQFFGPGTRLTVL.

This clonotype was seen more than once but under ten times. This chain links TRBV5-1 with TRBJ2-6; 7 positions agree with TRBD1. The germline V gene encodes CDR1 SGHRS and CDR2 YFSETQ. V was pared by 0 bases and J by 4 bases, with 7 bases of the junction left unmatched. The CDR3 is 17 residues long. The CDR3 DNA follows: TGCGCCAGCAGCTTGGGCGGTCGGGGACAGGGGGCCAACGTCCTGACTTTC. Encoded protein: CASSLGGRGQGANVLTF.

This chain joins TRBV29-1 and TRBJ2-7; D perhaps matches TRBD2 (6 bases). The CDR3 contains 14 residues. V lost 2 bases to trimming and J lost 7 bases, with 18 bases between them. Germline CDR1 SQVTM, CDR2 ANQGSEA. The CDR3 DNA is TGCAGCGTTGAACCTAGGGGAGGAAGGTTGGAGCAGTACTTC. Residues: CSVEPRGGRLEQYF.

A few counts support this clonotype. The chain is built from TRBV4-1 and TRBJ1-2; the match to TRBD1 covers 10 bases. V was clipped by 8 bases and J by 8 bases; unmatched bases: 5. This CDR3 is 12 amino acids long. Germline V gene data show CDR1 as MGHRA and CDR2 as YSYEKL. CDR3 coding DNA: TGCGCCAGCCAAGGACAGGGGGTCGGCTACACCTTC. Translation: CASQGQGVGYTF.

This clonotype was counted only a few times. This chain uses TRBV7-2 with TRBJ2-5; unclear D gene. Germline CDR1 SGHTA, CDR2 FQGNSA. There are 13 residues in the CDR3. V shed 5 bases and J shed 7 bases, with 14 bases lying between them. CDR3 nucleotide sequence: TGTGCCAGCAGCCTTAGAGATTGGGGGACCCAGTACTTC. As protein: CASSLRDWGTQYF. Full variable domain (outside the CDR3, taken from reference TRBV7-2 and TRBJ2-5): GAGVSQSPSNKVTEKGKDVELRCDPISGHTALYWYRQSLGQGLEFLIYFQGNSAPDKSGLPSDRFSAERTGGSVSTLTIQRTQQEDSAVYLCASSLRDWGTQYFGPGTRLLVL.

This clonotype was seen a few times. This rearrangement joins TRBV10-3 to TRBJ2-7; a possible D gene is TRBD2 (6 bases). V gave up 8 bases and J gave up 3 bases, with 11 bases separating them. CDR1 is ENHRY, CDR2 SYGVKD, per germline. This CDR3 has 12 residues. The CDR3 DNA reads as TGTGCCATCGGAGGGAATATCTACGAGCAGTACGTC. Its protein product is CAIGGNIYEQYV.